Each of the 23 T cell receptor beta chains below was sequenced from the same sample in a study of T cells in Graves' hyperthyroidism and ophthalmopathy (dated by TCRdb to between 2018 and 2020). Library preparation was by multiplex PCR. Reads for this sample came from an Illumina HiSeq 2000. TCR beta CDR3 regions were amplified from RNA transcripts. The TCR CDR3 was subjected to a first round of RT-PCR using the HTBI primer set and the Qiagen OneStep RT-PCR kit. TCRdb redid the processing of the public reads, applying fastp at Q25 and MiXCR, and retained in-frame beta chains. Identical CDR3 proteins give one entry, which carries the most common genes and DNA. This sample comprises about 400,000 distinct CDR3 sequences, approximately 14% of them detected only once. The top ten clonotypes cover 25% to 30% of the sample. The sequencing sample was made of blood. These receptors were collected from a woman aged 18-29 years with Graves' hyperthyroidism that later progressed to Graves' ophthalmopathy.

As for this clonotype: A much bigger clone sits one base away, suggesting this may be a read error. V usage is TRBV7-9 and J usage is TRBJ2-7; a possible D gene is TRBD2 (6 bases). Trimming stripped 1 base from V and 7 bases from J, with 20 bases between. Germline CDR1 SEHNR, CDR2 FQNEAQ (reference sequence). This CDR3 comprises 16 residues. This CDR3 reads CASSLVCGVVIWEQYF. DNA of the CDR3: TGTGCCAGCAGCTTAGTTTGCGGGGTGGTAATTTGGGAGCAGTACTTC.

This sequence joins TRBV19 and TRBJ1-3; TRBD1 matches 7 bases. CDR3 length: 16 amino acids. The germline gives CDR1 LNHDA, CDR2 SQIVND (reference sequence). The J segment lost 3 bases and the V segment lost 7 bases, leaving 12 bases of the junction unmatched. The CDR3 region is CASTPTRDSGGNTIYF. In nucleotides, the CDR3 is TGTGCCAGTACTCCAACCCGGGACAGCGGTGGAAACACCATATATTTT.

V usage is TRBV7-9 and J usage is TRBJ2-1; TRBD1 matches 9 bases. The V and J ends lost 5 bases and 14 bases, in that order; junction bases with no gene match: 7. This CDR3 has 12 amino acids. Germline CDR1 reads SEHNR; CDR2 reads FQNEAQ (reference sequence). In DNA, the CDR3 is TGTGCCAGCAGCCGGACAGGGGCAGAAGAGTTCTTC. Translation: CASSRTGAEEFF. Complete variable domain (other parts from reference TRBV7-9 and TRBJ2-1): DTGVSQNPRHKITKRGQNVTFRCDPISEHNRLYWYRQTLGQGPEFLTYFQNEAQLEKSRLLSDRFSAERPKGSFSTLEIQRTEQGDSAMYLCASSRTGAEEFFGPGTRLTVL.

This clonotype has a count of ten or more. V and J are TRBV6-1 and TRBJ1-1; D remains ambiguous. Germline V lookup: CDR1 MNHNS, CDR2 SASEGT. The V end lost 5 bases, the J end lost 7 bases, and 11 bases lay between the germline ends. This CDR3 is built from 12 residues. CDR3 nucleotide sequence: TGTGCCAGCAGTTTGGGAGGTGGTGAAGCTTTCTTT. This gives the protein CASSLGGGEAFF.

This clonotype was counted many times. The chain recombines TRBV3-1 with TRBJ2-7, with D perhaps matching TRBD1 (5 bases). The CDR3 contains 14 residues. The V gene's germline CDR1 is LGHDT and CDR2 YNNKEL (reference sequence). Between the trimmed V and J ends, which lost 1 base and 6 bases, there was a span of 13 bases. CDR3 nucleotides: TGTGCCAGCAGCCAAGTGGCAGGAAGGGGCGAGCAGTACTTC. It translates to CASSQVAGRGEQYF.

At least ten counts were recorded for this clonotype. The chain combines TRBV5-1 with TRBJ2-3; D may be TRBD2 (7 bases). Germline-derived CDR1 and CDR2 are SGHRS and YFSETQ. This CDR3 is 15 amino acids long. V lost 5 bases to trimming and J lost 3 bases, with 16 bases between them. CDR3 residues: CASREGGGPTDTQYF. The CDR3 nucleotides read TGCGCCAGCAGAGAGGGGGGAGGGCCGACAGATACGCAGTATTTT.

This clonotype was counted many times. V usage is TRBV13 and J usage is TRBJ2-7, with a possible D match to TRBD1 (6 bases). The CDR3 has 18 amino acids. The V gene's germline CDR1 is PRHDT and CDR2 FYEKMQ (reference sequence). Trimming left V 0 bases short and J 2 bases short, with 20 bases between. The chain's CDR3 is CASSLGGIEAGDTYEQYF. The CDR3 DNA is TGTGCCAGCAGCTTAGGGGGTATTGAGGCAGGGGATACCTACGAGCAGTACTTC.

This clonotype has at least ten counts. CDR3 sequence: CASSLSRGFTDTQYF. The CDR3 DNA reads as TGTGCCAGCAGCTTATCGCGAGGGTTCACAGATACGCAGTATTTT. V usage is TRBV7-9 and J usage is TRBJ2-3; the D gene is possibly TRBD2 (5 bases). Germline V CDR1 and CDR2: SEHNR, FQNEAQ (reference sequence). The CDR3 is made up of 15 amino acids. V was pared by 2 bases and J by 2 bases, with 11 bases between.

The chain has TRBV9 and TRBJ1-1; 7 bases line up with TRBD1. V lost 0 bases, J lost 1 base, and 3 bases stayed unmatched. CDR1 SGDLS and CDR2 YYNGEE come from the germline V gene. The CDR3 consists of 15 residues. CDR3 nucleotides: TGTGCCAGCAGCGTAGAGGGGGCCGGGAACACTGAAGCTTTCTTT. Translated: CASSVEGAGNTEAFF.

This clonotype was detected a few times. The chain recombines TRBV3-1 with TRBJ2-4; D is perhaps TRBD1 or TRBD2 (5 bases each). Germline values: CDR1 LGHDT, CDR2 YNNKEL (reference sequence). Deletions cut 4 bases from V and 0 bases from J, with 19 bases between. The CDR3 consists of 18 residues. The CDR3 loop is CASSLLRRTSIAKNIQYF. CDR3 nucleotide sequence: TGTGCCAGCAGCCTCCTCAGGAGGACATCCATAGCCAAAAACATTCAGTACTTC.

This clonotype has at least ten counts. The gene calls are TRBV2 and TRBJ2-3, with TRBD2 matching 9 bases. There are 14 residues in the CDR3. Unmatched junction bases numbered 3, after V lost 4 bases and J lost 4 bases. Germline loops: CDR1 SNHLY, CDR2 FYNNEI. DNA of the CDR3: TGTGCCAGCAGTGTGTTAGCGGGAGCAGATACGCAGTATTTT. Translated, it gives CASSVLAGADTQYF.

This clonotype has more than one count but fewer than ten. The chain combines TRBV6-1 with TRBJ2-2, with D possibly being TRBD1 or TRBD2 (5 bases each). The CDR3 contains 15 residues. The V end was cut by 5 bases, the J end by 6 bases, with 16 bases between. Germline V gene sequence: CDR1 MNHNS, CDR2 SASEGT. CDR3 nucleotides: TGTGCCAGCAGTACCTCAAGTCTGGGGGCCGGGGAGCTGTTTTTT. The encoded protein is CASSTSSLGAGELFF.

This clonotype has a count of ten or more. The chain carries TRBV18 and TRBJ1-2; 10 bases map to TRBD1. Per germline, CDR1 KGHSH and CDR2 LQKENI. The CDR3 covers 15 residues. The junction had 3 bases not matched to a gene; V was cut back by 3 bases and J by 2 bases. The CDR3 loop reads CASSPGTGVNYGYTF. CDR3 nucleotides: TGTGCCAGCTCACCCGGGACAGGGGTCAACTATGGCTACACCTTC.

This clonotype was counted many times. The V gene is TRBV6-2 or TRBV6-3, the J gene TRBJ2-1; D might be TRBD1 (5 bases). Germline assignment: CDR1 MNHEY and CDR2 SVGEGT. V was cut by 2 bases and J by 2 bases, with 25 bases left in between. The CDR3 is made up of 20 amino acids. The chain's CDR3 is CASSYTPARGSSVAYNEQFF. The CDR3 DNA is TGTGCCAGCAGTTACACACCGGCAAGGGGCAGCTCAGTAGCCTACAATGAGCAGTTCTTC.

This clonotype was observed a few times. CDR3 loop: CAIRSAPGQGDETQYF. Here the CDR3 DNA reads TGTGCCATCAGGTCCGCACCTGGGCAGGGCGATGAGACCCAGTACTTC. V gene TRBV10-3 combines with J gene TRBJ2-5; D is possibly TRBD1 (5 bases). Germline assignment: CDR1 ENHRY and CDR2 SYGVKD. The CDR3 totals 16 residues. With 6 bases removed from V and 5 bases from J, the gap between germline ends came to 22 bases.

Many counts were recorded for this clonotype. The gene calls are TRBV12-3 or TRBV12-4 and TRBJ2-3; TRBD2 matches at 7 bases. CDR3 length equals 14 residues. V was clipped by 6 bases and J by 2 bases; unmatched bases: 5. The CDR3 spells CASSRDYLTDTQYF. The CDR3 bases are TGTGCCAGCAGCCGGGACTATCTCACAGATACGCAGTATTTT.

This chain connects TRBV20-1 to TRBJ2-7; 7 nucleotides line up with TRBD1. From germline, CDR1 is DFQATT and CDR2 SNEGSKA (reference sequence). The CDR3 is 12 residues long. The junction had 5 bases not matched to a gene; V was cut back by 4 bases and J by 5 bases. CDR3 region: CSANDRDHEQYF. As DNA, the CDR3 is TGCAGTGCTAATGACAGGGACCACGAGCAGTACTTC.

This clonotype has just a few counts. CDR3 coding DNA: TGTGCCACCAGTGATTTAACTAGCGGGAGGCCGAGCTCCTACAATGAGCAGTTCTTC. Translation gives CATSDLTSGRPSSYNEQFF. This chain links TRBV24-1 with TRBJ2-1, with 12 bases that match TRBD2. The CDR3 spans 19 residues. V was clipped by 1 base and J by 0 bases; unmatched bases: 6. Germline V CDR1 and CDR2: KGHDR, SFDVKD.

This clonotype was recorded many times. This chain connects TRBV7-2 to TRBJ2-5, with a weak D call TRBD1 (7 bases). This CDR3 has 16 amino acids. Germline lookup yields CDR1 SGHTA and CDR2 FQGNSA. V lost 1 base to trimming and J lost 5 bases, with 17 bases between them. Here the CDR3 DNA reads TGTGCCAGCAGCTTAGGGAGGGGACAGTTAGGGGAGACCCAGTACTTC. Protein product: CASSLGRGQLGETQYF.

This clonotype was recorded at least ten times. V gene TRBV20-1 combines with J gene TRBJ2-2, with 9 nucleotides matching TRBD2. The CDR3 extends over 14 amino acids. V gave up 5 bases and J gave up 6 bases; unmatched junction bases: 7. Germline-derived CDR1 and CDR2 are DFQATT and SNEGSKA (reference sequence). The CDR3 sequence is CSAYSGRWSGELFF. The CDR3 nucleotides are TGCAGTGCTTATAGCGGGAGATGGTCCGGGGAGCTGTTTTTT.

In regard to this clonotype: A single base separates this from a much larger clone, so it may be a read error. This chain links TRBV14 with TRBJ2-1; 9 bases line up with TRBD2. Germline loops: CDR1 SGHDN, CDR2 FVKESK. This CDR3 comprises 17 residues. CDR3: CASSQDLRREGYNEQLF. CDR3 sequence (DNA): TGTGCCAGCAGCCAAGATCTGAGGCGGGAGGGCTACAATGAGCAGCTCTTC.

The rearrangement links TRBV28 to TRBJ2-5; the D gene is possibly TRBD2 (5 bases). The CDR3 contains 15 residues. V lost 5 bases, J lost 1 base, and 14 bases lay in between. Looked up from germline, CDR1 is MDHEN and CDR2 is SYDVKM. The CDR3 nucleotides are TGTGCCAGCAGTGCACCCTCCGGACTCCAAGAGACCCAGTACTTC. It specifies CASSAPSGLQETQYF.

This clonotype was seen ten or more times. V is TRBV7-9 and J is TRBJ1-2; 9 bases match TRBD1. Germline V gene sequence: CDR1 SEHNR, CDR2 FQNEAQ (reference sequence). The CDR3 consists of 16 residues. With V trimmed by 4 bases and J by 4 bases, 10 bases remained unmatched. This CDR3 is CASSSGTGPPPYGYTF. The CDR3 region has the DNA TGTGCCAGCAGCTCAGGGACAGGGCCGCCTCCCTATGGCTACACCTTC.